The rows below give T cell receptor beta chains drawn from one sample of a study of cytomegalovirus exposure and HLA in healthy donors. Produced via immunoSEQ multiplex PCR; TCRdb's table is partial and in-frame only. The table records 130,000 to 150,000 clones, over 70% of them present only once. Input material: PBMCs. The receptors come from a male donor in good health and CMV-seronegative. Both conserved end residues are part of each CDR3. A D gene is named only where the DNA matches it firmly. Rows give clone size only sometimes, using once, few, many, or a class for an expanded clone.

clone size	V gene	J gene	D gene	CDR3 protein	CDR3 DNA
NA	TRBV9	TRBJ2-1	TRBD2	CASSVGLAGGRSRDEQFF	TGTGCCAGCAGCGTGGGACTAGCGGGGGGGCGTTCACGGGATGAGCAGTTCTTC
NA	TRBV5-6	TRBJ1-6	NA	CASSRRLTNSPLHF	TGTGCCAGCAGCCGAAGACTGACTAATTCACCCCTCCACTTT
NA	TRBV30	TRBJ1-6	TRBD1	CAFDRATSPLHF	TGTGCCTTCGACAGGGCCACATCACCCCTCCACTTT
NA	TRBV28	TRBJ1-2	TRBD1	CASSYIQGAFYGYTF	TGTGCCAGCAGTTACATTCAGGGGGCTTTCTATGGCTACACCTTC
NA	TRBV18	TRBJ2-3	TRBD2	CASSPGLEFTDTQYF	TGTGCCAGCTCACCGGGACTAGAGTTCACCGATACGCAGTATTTT
NA	TRBV28	TRBJ1-4	NA	CASSGAGGLFF	TGTGCCAGCAGTGGAGCGGGGGGACTGTTTTTT
NA	TRBV19	TRBJ1-1	NA	CASSGQVGTEAFF	TGTGCCAGTAGTGGGCAGGTGGGCACTGAAGCTTTCTTT
NA	TRBV29-1	TRBJ1-2	NA	CSVPGHQSYGYTF	TGCAGCGTTCCGGGACACCAATCTTATGGCTACACCTTC
NA	TRBV6-1	TRBJ1-1	TRBD1	CASGTGQGMNTEAFF	TGTGCCAGCGGGACCGGACAGGGAATGAACACTGAAGCTTTCTTT
NA	TRBV19	TRBJ1-1	TRBD1	CASSPWDRGKAFF	TGTGCCAGTAGTCCCTGGGACAGGGGGAAAGCTTTCTTT
NA	TRBV11-2	TRBJ2-2	TRBD1	CASSLDYRGTGELFF	TGTGCCAGCAGCTTAGACTACAGGGGGACCGGGGAGCTGTTTTTT
few	TRBV4-3	TRBJ2-1	TRBD2	CASSPSGGANTHQFF	TGCGCCAGCAGCCCCTCGGGGGGGGCCAATACCCATCAGTTCTTC
NA	TRBV5-1	TRBJ1-2	NA	CASSLSGPNYGYTF	TGCGCCAGCAGCTTGTCAGGCCCTAACTATGGCTACACCTTC
NA	TRBV4-2	TRBJ1-1	NA	CASRPTGGFTEAFF	TGTGCCAGCCGCCCAACGGGGGGATTTACTGAAGCTTTCTTT
NA	TRBV7-6	TRBJ2-3	NA	CASSYVSTDTQYF	TGTGCCAGCAGTTATGTGAGCACAGATACGCAGTATTTT
NA	TRBV2	TRBJ1-1	TRBD1	CANTRDRNTEAFF	TGTGCCAATACCCGGGACAGGAACACTGAAGCTTTCTTT
NA	TRBV19	TRBJ1-5	NA	CASSISGNSNQPQHF	TGTGCCAGTAGTATTTCGGGGAATAGCAATCAGCCCCAGCATTTT
NA	TRBV5-4	TRBJ1-2	NA	CASSRGTQNYGYTF	TGTGCCAGCAGCCGGGGGACGCAGAACTATGGCTACACCTTC
few	TRBV9	TRBJ1-1	TRBD1	CASSVATGDSRVSEAFF	TGTGCCAGCAGCGTAGCTACGGGGGACAGCCGCGTTTCTGAAGCTTTCTTT
NA	TRBV6-5	TRBJ2-5	NA	CASSYPGRETQYF	TGTGCCAGCAGTTACCCAGGGCGAGAGACCCAGTACTTC
NA	TRBV19	TRBJ1-5	NA	CASSIGRDRPQHF	TGTGCCAGTAGTATCGGGAGGGATCGCCCCCAGCATTTT
few	TRBV14	TRBJ1-1	NA	CASSRYRKGTEAFF	TGTGCCAGCAGTCGATACAGGAAAGGGACTGAAGCTTTCTTT
NA	TRBV4-3	TRBJ2-2	TRBD1	CASSRQGDTGELFF	TGCGCCAGCAGTCGACAGGGTGACACCGGGGAGCTGTTTTTT
NA	TRBV6-6	TRBJ2-7	NA	CASTRGSEQYF	TGTGCCAGCACCCGAGGAAGCGAGCAGTACTTC
NA	TRBV2	TRBJ2-7	TRBD2	CASSDEAGGHEQYF	TGTGCCAGCAGTGACGAGGCGGGGGGACACGAGCAGTACTTC
NA	TRBV6-6	TRBJ1-4	NA	CASSLLEKLFF	TGTGCCAGCAGCCTACTGGAAAAACTGTTTTTT
NA	TRBV11-1	TRBJ1-2	NA	CASSPAGYDGYTF	TGTGCCAGCAGCCCCGCGGGCTACGATGGCTACACCTTC
NA	TRBV28	TRBJ2-7	NA	CASSPGSYEQYF	TGTGCCAGCAGCCCGGGGTCCTACGAGCAGTACTTC
once	TRBV4-1	TRBJ1-1	NA	CASSQLTGVNTEAFF	TGCGCCAGCAGCCAATTGACAGGAGTGAACACTGAAGCTTTCTTT
NA	TRBV6-5	TRBJ2-7	NA	CASSYSAGYGSYEQYF	TGTGCCAGCAGTTACTCGGCAGGATATGGGAGCTACGAGCAGTACTTC
NA	TRBV6-1	TRBJ2-7	NA	CASNPPGSSYEQYF	TGTGCCAGCAACCCCCCCGGGAGCTCCTACGAGCAGTACTTC
NA	TRBV7-6	TRBJ2-2	TRBD2	CASSSTPPLAGGAGELFF	TGTGCCAGCAGCTCAACCCCCCCACTAGCGGGTGGAGCCGGGGAGCTGTTTTTT
NA	TRBV9	TRBJ2-5	NA	CASSVRQEETQYF	TGTGCCAGCAGCGTTCGACAGGAGGAGACCCAGTACTTC
NA	TRBV4-3	TRBJ1-6	NA	CASSPGAGDNPLHF	TGCGCCAGCAGCCCAGGGGCAGGTGACAACCCCCTCCACTTT
NA	TRBV7-8	TRBJ1-1	TRBD1	CASSLVRGTGHTEAFF	TGTGCCAGCAGCTTAGTGCGTGGGACAGGACATACTGAAGCTTTCTTT
once	TRBV7-6	TRBJ2-7	TRBD2	CASSSGWGGSYEQYF	TGTGCCAGCAGCTCAGGGTGGGGGGGCTCCTACGAGCAGTACTTC
NA	TRBV6-4	TRBJ1-1	TRBD1	CASMRDRDSSEAFF	TGTGCCAGCATGAGGGACAGGGATTCGTCTGAAGCTTTCTTT
NA	TRBV5-6	TRBJ2-4	TRBD1	CASSWVQGAGNIQYF	TGTGCCAGCAGCTGGGTTCAGGGGGCGGGAAACATTCAGTACTTC
NA	TRBV30	TRBJ2-3	TRBD2	CAWSGHLGGATDTQYF	TGTGCCTGGAGTGGCCACCTCGGGGGGGCAACAGATACGCAGTATTTT
NA	TRBV5-1	TRBJ1-1	NA	CASSLIGSMNTEAFF	TGCGCCAGCAGCTTGATTGGGAGCATGAACACTGAAGCTTTCTTT
NA	TRBV19	TRBJ2-1	NA	CASSQIFGKNGNEQFF	TGTGCCAGTAGTCAAATCTTCGGGAAAAACGGCAATGAGCAGTTCTTC
NA	TRBV2	TRBJ1-5	NA	CASRGQSYSNQPQHF	TGTGCCAGCAGAGGACAGTCTTATAGCAATCAGCCCCAGCATTTT